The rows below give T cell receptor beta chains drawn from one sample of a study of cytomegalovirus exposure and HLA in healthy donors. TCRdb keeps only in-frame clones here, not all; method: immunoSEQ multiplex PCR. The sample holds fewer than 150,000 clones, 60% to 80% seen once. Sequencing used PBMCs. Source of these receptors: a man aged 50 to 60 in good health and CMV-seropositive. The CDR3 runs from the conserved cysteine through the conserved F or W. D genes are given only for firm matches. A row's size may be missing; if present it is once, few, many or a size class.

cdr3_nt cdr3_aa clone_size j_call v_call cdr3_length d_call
TGTGCCAGCAGGTCGACAGGGCCCACTGAAGCTTTCTTT CASRSTGPTEAFF few TRBJ1-1 TRBV7-9 13 TRBD1
TGTGCCAGCAGCTTGGGAGTAGGCGGGGCGTCTCAAGAGACCCAGTACTTC CASSLGVGGASQETQYF . TRBJ2-5 TRBV5-6 17 .
TGTGCCAGCAGTGAAACTAGCGGGGGGGCAGATACGCAGTATTTT CASSETSGGADTQYF few TRBJ2-3 TRBV6-1 15 TRBD2
TGCGCCAGCAGCACCGGGACAGGGGGCAATCAGCCCCAGCATTTT CASSTGTGGNQPQHF . TRBJ1-5 TRBV5-1 15 TRBD1
TGTGCCAGCAAGTTGGAAAGGGGGCCCTCCTACGAGCAGTACTTC CASKLERGPSYEQYF once TRBJ2-7 TRBV2 15 TRBD1
TGTGCCAGCAGCCTTACTAGACCGGAGACCCAGTACTTC CASSLTRPETQYF few TRBJ2-5 TRBV28 13 .
TGTGCCATCAGTGCTAGCGGGGGAGTGATAGATACGCAGTATTTT CAISASGGVIDTQYF few TRBJ2-3 TRBV10-3 15 TRBD2
TGTGCCATCAGTGAGTCTTCAGACAGGGGGAAGGAGACCCAGTACTTC CAISESSDRGKETQYF few TRBJ2-5 TRBV10-3 16 TRBD1
TGTGCCAGCAGTTTTCCTAGCGGGACATTTTTCGATGGGGACTACGAGCAGTACTTC CASSFPSGTFFDGDYEQYF few TRBJ2-7 TRBV28 19 TRBD2
TGTGCCAGCAGCGGGCCGGACAGGAGCACAGATACGCAGTATTTT CASSGPDRSTDTQYF . TRBJ2-3 TRBV5-4 15 TRBD1
TGTGCCAGCAGGAGAAGCGGGAGAAAGGGGGGTAGTGAGCAGTTCTTC CASRRSGRKGGSEQFF . TRBJ2-1 TRBV11-2 16 TRBD2
TGTGCCAGCAGCCCTAGCGGGGTGGGAGAGACCCAGTACTTC CASSPSGVGETQYF . TRBJ2-5 TRBV7-7 14 TRBD2
TGTGCCAGCAGCTTAGATAGGCGGTGGTACAATGAGCAGTTCTTC CASSLDRRWYNEQFF . TRBJ2-1 TRBV7-2 15 .
TGTGCCAGCAGCTTCATCGACAGGGACTACGAGCAGTACTTC CASSFIDRDYEQYF . TRBJ2-7 TRBV7-9 14 TRBD1
TGTGCCAGCCACCCGGGGTGGGAGGGCCTTTATGAGCAGTTCTTC CASHPGWEGLYEQFF . TRBJ2-1 TRBV28 15 TRBD2
TGTGCCAGCAGCCAAGATCCCAGGGTCCCTGAAGCTTTCTTT CASSQDPRVPEAFF . TRBJ1-1 TRBV4-2 14 .
TGTGCCAGTAGTCCAAACAGCTATGGCTACACCTTC CASSPNSYGYTF . TRBJ1-2 TRBV19 12 .
TGCGCCAGCAGTCTTGGGAGCTCCTACGAGCAGTACTTC CASSLGSSYEQYF . TRBJ2-7 TRBV23-1 13 .
TGTGCCAGCAGCCAGGGACAGGGGCGAAATGAGCAGTTCTTC CASSQGQGRNEQFF . TRBJ2-1 TRBV4-2 14 TRBD1
TGCGCCAGCAGCCAAGAGCATGGCAGCTCCTATAATTCACCCCTCCACTTT CASSQEHGSSYNSPLHF . TRBJ1-6 TRBV4-3 17 .
TGTGCCAGCAGCTTGCGGGACAGTTTTATCTACGAGCAGTACTTC CASSLRDSFIYEQYF . TRBJ2-7 TRBV5-8 15 TRBD1
TGTGCCAGCAGCTTAAAGGCAGGGGAGTTCTTC CASSLKAGEFF . TRBJ2-1 TRBV7-9 11 .
TGTGCCAGCAGTGATCCTCCGGGGGGGGGCAAGGGCCAAGAGACCCAGTACTTC CASSDPPGGGKGQETQYF . TRBJ2-5 TRBV27 18 TRBD2
TGTGCCAGACCCGTAGGAGGAGGTGGTAGAAGGGTGAACACTGAAGCTTTCTTT CARPVGGGGRRVNTEAFF . TRBJ1-1 TRBV9 18 .
TGTGCCAGCAGCCAAGCTAGCGGAACCTACGAGCAGTACTTC CASSQASGTYEQYF once TRBJ2-7 TRBV14 14 TRBD2
TGTGCCAGCAGCTCTGCCCTGGCGCGGACAACCTACGAGCAGTACTTC CASSSALARTTYEQYF . TRBJ2-7 TRBV13 16 .
TGCAGCGTCGGCGACAGGGGCACAGGAAACACCATATATTTT CSVGDRGTGNTIYF few TRBJ1-3 TRBV29-1 14 TRBD1
TGTGCTAGCAGCCGACAGGGTCTTAGCACAGATACGCAGTATTTT CASSRQGLSTDTQYF . TRBJ2-3 TRBV7-7 15 TRBD1
TGTGCCAGCTCACCGACAGGGGGCCGGACTGAAGCTTTCTTT CASSPTGGRTEAFF . TRBJ1-1 TRBV18 14 TRBD1